The 21 T cell receptor beta chains given below trace back to one sample, sequenced in a study of CD8 T cells in Susac syndrome. Random hexamers primed reverse transcription of roughly 0.5 to 1 ug RNA. TCRdb independently ran MiXCR on the immunoSEQ multiplex PCR reads; one entry per CDR3 protein. The sample records some 100,000 distinct CDR3 sequences, 85% to 95% being singletons. Sequencing was performed on CD8+ T cells from PBMCs. The receptor source for this set is a human donor in good health.

CDR3 DNA sequence: TGCGCCAGCAGCTCCGGACAGACCTACGAGCAGTACTTC. It specifies CASSSGQTYEQYF. The gene calls are TRBV5-1 and TRBJ2-7; perhaps TRBD1 as D (6 bases). Germline CDR1 SGHRS, CDR2 YFSETQ. CDR3 length: 13 amino acids. The germline V and J ends were trimmed by 3 bases and 2 bases, with 9 bases remaining between them.

CDR3 in DNA: TGTGCCATCAGGGCTAAACGGACCGAGCAGTACTTC. Translating gives CAIRAKRTEQYF. The chain combines TRBV10-3 with TRBJ2-7; D call uncertain. The V gene's germline CDR1 is ENHRY and CDR2 SYGVKD. The V gene lost 6 bases and the J gene lost 6 bases, with 12 bases spanning the gap. This CDR3 region has 12 residues.

CDR3 sequence: CASSFGGAGTDTQYF. CDR3 DNA: TGTGCCAGCAGCTTCGGGGGCGCCGGCACAGATACGCAGTATTTT. This chain uses TRBV7-2 with TRBJ2-3; D possibly matches TRBD1 or TRBD2 (6 bases each). With 3 bases removed from V and 1 base from J, the gap between germline ends came to 11 bases. CDR1 and CDR2 (germline): SGHTA, FQGNSA. This CDR3 is 15 amino acids long.

The rearrangement joins TRBV18 to TRBJ1-1; possible D gene TRBD1, 5 bases. V was clipped by 2 bases and J by 1 base, with 17 bases between them. This CDR3 has 17 amino acids. CDR1 and CDR2 (germline): KGHSH, LQKENI. In DNA form, the CDR3 reads TGTGCCAGCTCACCAACCGATCCGGGACTCAAGAACACTGAAGCTTTCTTT. Amino acid sequence: CASSPTDPGLKNTEAFF.

The rearrangement uses TRBV13 and TRBJ1-1; 7 bases line up with TRBD1. The CDR3 contains 15 residues. V lost 2 bases to trimming and J lost 4 bases; unmatched junction nucleotides: 7. Germline values: CDR1 PRHDT, CDR2 FYEKMQ (reference sequence). The CDR3 sequence: CASSLRSRGSTEAFF. The CDR3 bases are TGTGCCAGCAGCTTAAGGAGCAGGGGGTCCACTGAAGCTTTCTTT.

This clonotype was counted once. The rearrangement joins TRBV25-1 to TRBJ1-1; D remains unclear. Germline-derived CDR1 and CDR2 are MGHDK and SYGVNS. The CDR3 covers 15 residues. V lost 1 base to trimming and J lost 4 bases, with 13 bases between them. The chain's CDR3 is CASSEWGTLGTEAFF. CDR3 in DNA: TGTGCCAGCAGTGAATGGGGAACCCTCGGCACTGAAGCTTTCTTT.

V usage is TRBV14 and J usage is TRBJ1-1, with unresolved D. There are 14 residues in the CDR3. Trimming stripped 5 bases from V and 3 bases from J, with 13 bases between. CDR1 SGHDN and CDR2 FVKESK come from the germline V gene. The CDR3, as DNA: TGTGCCAGCAGCTCTGGACCTCTCTACACTGAAGCTTTCTTT. Translation gives CASSSGPLYTEAFF.

The gene calls are TRBV20-1 and TRBJ1-1, with D possibly matching TRBD1 (5 bases). The CDR3 length is 13 residues. Germline values: CDR1 DFQATT, CDR2 SNEGSKA (reference sequence). Between the trimmed V and J ends, which lost 6 bases and 0 bases, there was a span of 11 bases. The CDR3 nucleotides read TGCAGTGCAGGGGAGGGGTTGAACACTGAAGCTTTCTTT. Amino acids: CSAGEGLNTEAFF.

This rearrangement joins TRBV28 to TRBJ1-2; D not certain. V was clipped by 4 bases and J by 5 bases, with 5 bases between them. The CDR3 consists of 11 residues. The germline gives CDR1 MDHEN, CDR2 SYDVKM. CDR3 region: CASSSRYGYTF. The CDR3 DNA reads TGTGCCAGCAGTTCGCGTTATGGCTACACCTTC.

This chain links TRBV5-1 with TRBJ1-2, with 9 nucleotides matching TRBD1. The CDR3 runs 14 residues. Trimming removed 0 bases from V and 7 bases from J; junction bases left unmatched: 4. The germline CDR1 and CDR2 sequences are SGHRS and YFSETQ. The CDR3 region is CASSLAGTGLGYTF. The CDR3 nucleotides are TGCGCCAGCAGCTTGGCGGGGACAGGGCTTGGCTACACCTTC.

The chain has TRBV20-1 and TRBJ2-1; maybe TRBD1 (5 bases). Germline-derived CDR1 and CDR2 are DFQATT and SNEGSKA (reference sequence). V lost 5 bases and J 5 bases, leaving 10 bases between the germline ends. This CDR3 has 12 amino acids. CDR3 DNA sequence: TGCAGTGCTGACAGCATCAACAATGAGCAGTTCTTC. Its protein product is CSADSINNEQFF.

The chain uses TRBV28 and TRBJ1-1; 8 nucleotides line up with TRBD1. V gave up 4 bases and J gave up 1 base; unmatched junction bases: 11. Germline CDR1 and CDR2: MDHEN and SYDVKM. The CDR3 has 17 residues. The CDR3 here is CASSSSAGGYGNTEAFF. CDR3 nucleotide sequence: TGTGCCAGCAGTTCATCGGCAGGGGGCTACGGGAACACTGAAGCTTTCTTT.

The chain recombines TRBV7-9 with TRBJ2-5; 8 nucleotides match TRBD1. Trimming cost V 7 bases and J 2 bases; bases outside gene matches: 6. The CDR3 has 14 residues. The germline V gene encodes CDR1 SEHNR and CDR2 FQNEAQ (reference sequence). This CDR3 reads CASIPGQGQETQYF. In DNA, the CDR3 is TGTGCCAGCATCCCCGGACAGGGACAAGAGACCCAGTACTTC.

This sequence joins TRBV12-3 or TRBV12-4 and TRBJ1-1; D is undetermined. This CDR3 comprises 13 residues. Trimming took 6 bases from V and 6 from J, leaving 14 bases between them. The DNA of the CDR3 is TGTGCCAGCAGCCTCAGGATTCTTTCTGAAGCTTTCTTT. As protein: CASSLRILSEAFF.

The chain has TRBV20-1 and TRBJ2-7; 8 bases agree with TRBD2. J was trimmed by 0 bases and V by 5 bases; bases with no gene match: 9. This CDR3 comprises 15 residues. The germline V gene encodes CDR1 DFQATT and CDR2 SNEGSKA (reference sequence). The CDR3 sequence is CSAWDRGGRSYEQYF. The DNA of the CDR3 is TGCAGTGCTTGGGATCGGGGGGGACGCTCCTACGAGCAGTACTTC.

This chain connects TRBV19 to TRBJ2-6; D possibly corresponds to TRBD1 (5 bases). The CDR3 extends over 16 amino acids. Germline CDR1 is LNHDA and CDR2 is SQIVND (reference sequence). In DNA, the CDR3 is TGTGCATCCAAACTACAGGTCCCCTCTGGGGCCAACGTCCTGACTTTC. Translated, it gives CASKLQVPSGANVLTF.

The V call is TRBV6-2 or TRBV6-3, the J call TRBJ1-5; D uncertain. The CDR3 runs to 14 residues. Between the trimmed V and J ends, which lost 5 bases and 1 base, there was a span of 9 bases. The germline CDR1 and CDR2 sequences are MNHEY and SVGEGT. CDR3 sequence (DNA): TGTGCCAGCAGTCCCGGACGGAGCAATCAGCCCCAGCATTTT. Protein product: CASSPGRSNQPQHF.

This chain connects TRBV20-1 to TRBJ1-5, with D possibly being TRBD1 (5 bases). The germline V and J ends were trimmed by 4 bases and 6 bases, with 10 bases remaining between them. This CDR3 has 12 residues. Germline CDR1 DFQATT, CDR2 SNEGSKA (reference sequence). Here the CDR3 reads CSAMQGLQPQHF. CDR3 bases: TGCAGTGCTATGCAGGGTCTTCAGCCCCAGCATTTT.

The chain links TRBV2 to TRBJ2-7, with D possibly being TRBD1 (5 bases). This CDR3 is built from 17 residues. Per the germline V gene, CDR1 is SNHLY and CDR2 is FYNNEI. Trimming took 0 bases from V and 6 from J, leaving 21 bases between them. The CDR3 loop is CASSEATQTAAGFEQYF. The CDR3 DNA is TGTGCCAGCAGTGAAGCTACACAAACCGCGGCAGGGTTCGAGCAGTACTTC.

V is TRBV7-6 and J is TRBJ1-5, with unresolved D. Trimming cost V 4 bases and J 4 bases, with 8 bases left between them. Germline CDR1 SGHVS, CDR2 FNYEAQ. This CDR3 is built from 13 residues. As DNA, the CDR3 is TGTGCCAGCAGCTCTCAGGAAAATCAGCCCCAGCATTTT. It specifies CASSSQENQPQHF.

The chain is built from TRBV6-2 or TRBV6-3 and TRBJ2-5; D is ambiguous. Germline values: CDR1 MNHEY, CDR2 SVGEGT. The V and J ends lost 3 bases and 1 base respectively, with 15 bases between them. CDR3 length: 16 residues. This CDR3 reads CASSYRAEEPQETQYF. The DNA for the CDR3 is TGTGCCAGCAGTTATCGGGCGGAAGAACCCCAAGAGACCCAGTACTTC.